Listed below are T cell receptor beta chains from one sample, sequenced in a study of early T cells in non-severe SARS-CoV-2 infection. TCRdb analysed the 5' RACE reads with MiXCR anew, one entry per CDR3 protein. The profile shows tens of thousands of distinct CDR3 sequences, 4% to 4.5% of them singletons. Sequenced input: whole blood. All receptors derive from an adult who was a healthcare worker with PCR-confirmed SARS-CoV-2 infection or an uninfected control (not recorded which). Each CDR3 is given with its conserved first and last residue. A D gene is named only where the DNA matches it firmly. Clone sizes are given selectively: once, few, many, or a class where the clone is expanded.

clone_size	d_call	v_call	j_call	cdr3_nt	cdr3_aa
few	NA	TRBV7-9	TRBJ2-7	TGTGCCAGCAGCGCGGCCGGGACCGTAAACTACGAGCAGTACTTC	CASSAAGTVNYEQYF
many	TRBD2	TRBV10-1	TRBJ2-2	TGCGCCAGCACTAGCGGGAGGGCTAACACCGGGGAGCTGTTTTTT	CASTSGRANTGELFF
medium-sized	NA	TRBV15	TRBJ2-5	TGTGCCACCTCAGACACGGAAGGAGCGGAACAAGAGACCCAGTACTTC	CATSDTEGAEQETQYF
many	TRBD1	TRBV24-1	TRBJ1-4	TGTGCCACCAGTGACCCGCGAGAGGGGGCAACAACTAATGAAAAACTGTTTTTT	CATSDPREGATTNEKLFF
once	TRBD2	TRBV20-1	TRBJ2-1	TGCAGTGCTCGAGAGGGCGGGAGCGGAAATGAGCAGTTCTTC	CSAREGGSGNEQFF
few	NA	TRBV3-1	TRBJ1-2	TGTGCCAGCAGCCAGGGAGCCTATGGCTACACCTTC	CASSQGAYGYTF
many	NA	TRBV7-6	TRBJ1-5	TGTGCCAGCAGCCCTCTCCTCTCAATGACGCCCCAGCATTTT	CASSPLLSMTPQHF
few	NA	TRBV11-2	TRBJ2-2	TGTGCCAGCAGCTTGTCCGGGGAGCTGTTTTTT	CASSLSGELFF
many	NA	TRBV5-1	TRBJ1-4	TGCGCCAGCAGCTTTTGGGGAAGTGCTAATGAAAAACTGTTTTTT	CASSFWGSANEKLFF
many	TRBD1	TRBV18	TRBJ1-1	TGTGCCAGCTCATTAGGACAGGGGGCAGCCATGAACACTGAAGCTTTCTTT	CASSLGQGAAMNTEAFF
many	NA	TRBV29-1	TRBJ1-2	TGCAGCGCTGTGGACATCTATGGCTACACCTTC	CSAVDIYGYTF
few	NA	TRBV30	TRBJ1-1	TGTGCCTGGAGTGTACGTCCCGAAGCTTTCTTT	CAWSVRPEAFF
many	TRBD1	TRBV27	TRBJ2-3	TGTGCCAGCAGTCTTGACAGGGGTGGAAGCACAGATACGCAGTATTTT	CASSLDRGGSTDTQYF
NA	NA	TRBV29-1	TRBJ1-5	TGCAGCGTTCGGGAGGCAAATCAGCCCCAGCATTTT	CSVREANQPQHF
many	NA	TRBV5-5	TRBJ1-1	TGTGCCAGCAGCTTCTGGAGGGACACTGAAGCTTTCTTT	CASSFWRDTEAFF
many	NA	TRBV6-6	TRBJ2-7	TGTGCCAGCAGAGAAACAGGGGAGGGGTACGAGCAGTACTTC	CASRETGEGYEQYF
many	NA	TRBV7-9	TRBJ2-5	TGTGCCAGCAGCTCCGGTAGCCAAGAGACCCAGTACTTC	CASSSGSQETQYF
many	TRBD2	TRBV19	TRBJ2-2	TGTGCCACCTCGCGTGGGGGGGCCGGGGAGCTGTTTTTT	CATSRGGAGELFF
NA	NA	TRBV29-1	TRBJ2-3	TGCAGCGTTGAGCCGTTGGGATCAGCAGAGCGGGCCACAGATACGCAGTATTTT	CSVEPLGSAERATDTQYF
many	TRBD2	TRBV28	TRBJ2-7	TGTGCCAGCAGTCCATGGACTAGCGGGACGAACTACGAGCAGTACTTC	CASSPWTSGTNYEQYF
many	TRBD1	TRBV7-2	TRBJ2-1	TGTGCCAGCAGCTTACGACAGGGCAGAAGAGTCTACAATGAGCAGTTCTTC	CASSLRQGRRVYNEQFF
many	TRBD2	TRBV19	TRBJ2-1	TGTGCCACGGGGACTAGCCTCCATGAGCAGTTCTTC	CATGTSLHEQFF
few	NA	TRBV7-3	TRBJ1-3	TGTGCCAGCAGCCGGGCCTCCTCTGGAAACACCATATATTTT	CASSRASSGNTIYF
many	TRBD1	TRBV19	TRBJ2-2	TGTGCCAGTCGGGGGACAGGCACCGGGGAGCTGTTTTTT	CASRGTGTGELFF
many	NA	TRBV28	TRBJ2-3	TGTGCCAGCAGTCCCAGGGGAAGCACAGATACGCAGTATTTT	CASSPRGSTDTQYF
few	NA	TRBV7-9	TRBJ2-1	TGTGCCAGCAGCTTTCCGGGAACTCCTCAGTTCTTC	CASSFPGTPQFF
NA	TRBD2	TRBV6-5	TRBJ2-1	TGTGCCAGCAGTTACTCGAGTAGCGGGATTCACAATGAGCAGTTCTTC	CASSYSSSGIHNEQFF
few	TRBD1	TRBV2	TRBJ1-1	TGTGCCAGCAGTGACGACAGGGCAGGGAACACTGAAGCTTTCTTT	CASSDDRAGNTEAFF
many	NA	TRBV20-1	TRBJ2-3	TGCAGTGCTAGAGATTCCCAGTCGGGGACAGATACGCAGTATTTT	CSARDSQSGTDTQYF
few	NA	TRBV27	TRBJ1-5	TGTGCCAGCAGTTTAGTCAGGGACCAGCCCCAGCATTTT	CASSLVRDQPQHF
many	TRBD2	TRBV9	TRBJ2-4	TGTGCCAGCAGCCCTTCCATAGCGGGACGGGCCAAAAACATTCAGTACTTC	CASSPSIAGRAKNIQYF
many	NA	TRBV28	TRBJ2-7	TGTGCCAGCAGTTTAGGCCGGGACCCCATCGGAGAGCAGTACTTC	CASSLGRDPIGEQYF